This T cell receptor (beta chain) came from a study of response to subunit inactivated influenza vaccine. There are a few counts of this clonotype. TCRdb recomputed calls from the RT-PCR reads with MiXCR, one row per CDR3 protein. The repertoire holds 800,000 to 1,000,000 distinct CDR3 sequences, with 21% as singletons. This specimen was PBMCs from blood, taken more than 4 days after vaccination. This receptor was identified in a man aged 50 or older who received an inactivated influenza vaccine.

This CDR3 is CASSQNGASYEQYF. Written as DNA, the CDR3 is TGTGCCAGCAGCCAAAACGGGGCCTCCTACGAGCAGTACTTC. The rearrangement joins TRBV3-1 to TRBJ2-7; the D gene could be TRBD1 or TRBD2 (5 bases each). CDR1 and CDR2 from the germline V gene are LGHDT and YNNKEL (reference sequence). This CDR3 is 14 amino acids long. The germline V and J ends were trimmed by 2 bases and 0 bases, with 8 bases remaining between them.